These 22 T cell receptor beta chains came from one sample sequenced in a study of CD8+ T cells in alopecia areata. As the sequencing template, cDNA was produced by extracting RNA and reverse transcribing it. Profiled with immunoSEQ multiplex PCR; TCRdb holds only in-frame clones, not every one. Among roughly 170,000 clones listed, around three fifths were seen once. Noted treatment: oral pan-JAK inhibitor, 5-10 mg twice daily. The starting material was CD8+ T cells sorted from blood, obtained at week 24, from a patient treated with tofacitinib. The receptors were gathered from a human donor with alopecia areata.

This clone was counted between two and nine times. This chain uses TRBV7-9 with TRBJ2-5, with 7 bases that match TRBD1. Germline V gene data show CDR1 as SEHNR and CDR2 as FQNEAQ (reference sequence). Trimming cost V 2 bases and J 2 bases; bases outside gene matches: 5. The CDR3 is made up of 15 amino acids. The CDR3 loop reads CASSLPGQKQETQYF. DNA of the CDR3: TGTGCCAGCAGCTTACCGGGACAGAAACAAGAGACCCAGTACTTC.

The CDR3 protein is CASSSEIDQPQHF. CDR3 DNA sequence: TGTGCCAGCAGCTCGGAGATCGATCAGCCCCAGCATTTT. This chain uses TRBV7-6 with TRBJ1-5; D call uncertain. The V gene lost 4 bases and the J gene lost 5 bases, with 9 bases spanning the gap. CDR1 SGHVS and CDR2 FNYEAQ come from the germline V gene. The CDR3 contains 13 residues.

The gene calls are TRBV30 and TRBJ2-7; D is unclear. The CDR3 runs to 11 residues. V was pared by 5 bases and J by 6 bases, with 11 bases between. The germline V gene encodes CDR1 GTSNPN and CDR2 SVGIG (reference sequence). The CDR3 sequence: CAWAPISEQYF. The CDR3 DNA reads as TGTGCCTGGGCCCCTATTTCCGAGCAGTACTTC.

V is TRBV30 and J is TRBJ2-7, with 7 bases fitting TRBD2. This CDR3 spans 13 amino acids. Trimming removed 3 bases from V and 6 bases from J; junction bases left unmatched: 8. Germline CDR1 is GTSNPN and CDR2 is SVGIG (reference sequence). Here the CDR3 reads CAWRSFREGEQYF. The CDR3 bases are TGTGCCTGGAGAAGCTTCAGGGAGGGCGAGCAGTACTTC.

This clone was recorded only once. The V and J genes are TRBV5-6 and TRBJ1-2; D is possibly TRBD1 (6 bases). CDR1 is SGHDT, CDR2 YYEEEE, per germline. The CDR3 is 14 residues long. V was cut by 4 bases and J by 6 bases, with 16 bases left in between. CDR3 region: CASSPDRYQDGYTF. CDR3 sequence (DNA): TGTGCCAGCAGCCCCGACAGGTATCAGGATGGCTACACCTTC. The full variable domain, with the rest looked up from reference TRBV5-6 and TRBJ1-2, is DAGVTQSPTHLIKTRGQQVTLRCSPKSGHDTVSWYQQALGQGPQFIFQYYEEEERQRGNFPDRFSGHQFPNYSSELNVNALLLGDSALYLCASSPDRYQDGYTFGSGTRLTVV.

As regards this clone: Other DNA sequences in the sample encode the same CDR3. Here the CDR3 reads CASSFGQGSYEQYF. CDR3 sequence (DNA): TGTGCCAGCAGCTTTGGACAGGGCTCCTACGAGCAGTACTTC. This chain uses TRBV5-6 with TRBJ2-7; TRBD1 agrees at 8 bases. The V gene's germline CDR1 is SGHDT and CDR2 YYEEEE. Germline trimming cut 2 bases from V and 0 bases from J; bases unmatched to any gene: 1. The CDR3 totals 14 residues. The full variable domain, in which reference TRBV5-6 and TRBJ2-7 provide the parts outside the CDR3, is DAGVTQSPTHLIKTRGQQVTLRCSPKSGHDTVSWYQQALGQGPQFIFQYYEEEERQRGNFPDRFSGHQFPNYSSELNVNALLLGDSALYLCASSFGQGSYEQYFGPGTRLTVT.

This chain joins TRBV19 and TRBJ2-7; no clear D gene. Trimming cost V 5 bases and J 2 bases, with 16 bases left between them. Germline CDR1 and CDR2: LNHDA and SQIVND (reference sequence). The CDR3 runs to 15 residues. Here the CDR3 reads CASSPSHPTTYEQYF. CDR3 DNA: TGTGCCAGTAGTCCCAGCCACCCGACGACCTACGAGCAGTACTTC.

The count of this clone is one. The chain has TRBV5-6 and TRBJ2-2, with 7 bases lining up with TRBD1. Germline assignment: CDR1 SGHDT and CDR2 YYEEEE. This CDR3 is built from 16 residues. The junction had 6 bases not matched to a gene; V was cut back by 0 bases and J by 4 bases. The CDR3 loop is CASSLARQGSTGELFF. CDR3 in DNA: TGTGCCAGCAGCTTGGCACGACAGGGATCCACCGGGGAGCTGTTTTTT. Filled out from reference TRBV5-6 and TRBJ2-2, the complete variable domain reads DAGVTQSPTHLIKTRGQQVTLRCSPKSGHDTVSWYQQALGQGPQFIFQYYEEEERQRGNFPDRFSGHQFPNYSSELNVNALLLGDSALYLCASSLARQGSTGELFFGEGSRLTVL.

This clone showed up just once. The rearrangement joins TRBV11-2 to TRBJ2-7, with D possibly matching TRBD1 (5 bases). The germline V and J ends were trimmed by 5 bases and 4 bases, with 15 bases remaining between them. The CDR3 loop spans 14 amino acids. Germline V lookup: CDR1 SGHAT, CDR2 FQNNGV. The CDR3 region is CASSVRGHWYEQYF. The CDR3 DNA is TGTGCCAGCAGCGTAAGGGGCCATTGGTACGAGCAGTACTTC.

Details on this clone: Other DNA sequences in this specimen translate into the identical CDR3. As DNA, the CDR3 is TGTGCCAGCACAGGCTACGAGCAGTACTTC. It encodes CASTGYEQYF. J is TRBJ2-7 and V is TRBV6-1; no reliable D call. V was cut by 7 bases and J by 3 bases, with 4 bases left in between. Germline V gives CDR1 MNHNS, CDR2 SASEGT. The CDR3 contains 10 residues.

The V call is TRBV11-2, the J call TRBJ2-2, with a tentative D call TRBD1 (6 bases). The germline gives CDR1 SGHAT, CDR2 FQNNGV. Trimming took 5 bases from V and 5 from J, leaving 18 bases between them. The CDR3 consists of 16 residues. The CDR3 DNA reads as TGTGCCAGCAGCCCGCGGCCAGGGACACTTACCGGGGAGCTGTTTTTT. Its translation: CASSPRPGTLTGELFF.

This chain connects TRBV27 to TRBJ1-2; no clear D gene. Germline V lookup: CDR1 MNHEY, CDR2 SMNVEV (reference sequence). Trimming shortened V by 6 bases and J by 4 bases, and 15 bases separated the two germline ends. This CDR3 contains 14 residues. The CDR3 region is CASSPVATSYGYTF. The CDR3 DNA sequence: TGTGCCAGCAGCCCCGTCGCCACAAGCTATGGCTACACCTTC.

This clone has a handful of counts. Additional DNA sequences in this sample encode the identical CDR3. This rearrangement joins TRBV2 to TRBJ2-1; no firm D call. Germline CDR1 is SNHLY and CDR2 is FYNNEI. Trimming stripped 3 bases from V and 3 bases from J, with 3 bases between. The CDR3 contains 12 residues. The DNA of the CDR3 is TGTGCCAGCAGTGACAGCTACAATGAGCAGTTCTTC. Translating gives CASSDSYNEQFF. Drawing the rest from reference TRBV2 and TRBJ2-1, the complete variable domain is EPEVTQTPSHQVTQMGQEVILRCVPISNHLYFYWYRQILGQKVEFLVSFYNNEISEKSEIFDDQFSVERPDGSNFTLKIRSTKLEDSAMYFCASSDSYNEQFFGPGTRLTVL.

This rearrangement joins TRBV2 to TRBJ1-5; D is unresolved. This CDR3 has 13 amino acids. Deletions cut 2 bases from V and 4 bases from J, with 6 bases between. CDR1 is SNHLY, CDR2 FYNNEI, per germline. The CDR3 loop is CASSELGNQPQHF. The CDR3 nucleotides read TGTGCCAGCAGTGAATTGGGGAATCAGCCCCAGCATTTT.

This clone was seen once. The V call is TRBV30, the J call TRBJ1-4, with D tentatively TRBD1 (6 bases). The V and J ends lost 0 bases and 8 bases respectively, with 19 bases between them. The CDR3 is 16 residues long. Germline V gene sequence: CDR1 GTSNPN, CDR2 SVGIG (reference sequence). In nucleotides, the CDR3 is TGTGCCTGGAGTGTCCACCCCAGGGGATTCGGAGAAAAACTGTTTTTT. It codes for CAWSVHPRGFGEKLFF.

This clone was recorded a few times. The genes are TRBV19 and TRBJ1-5; TRBD1 might be the D (6 bases). CDR1 LNHDA and CDR2 SQIVND come from the germline V gene (reference sequence). The CDR3 is 14 residues long. V gave up 3 bases and J gave up 0 bases, with 6 bases separating them. CDR3 sequence reads: CASSMDSSNQPQHF. Here the CDR3 DNA reads TGTGCCAGTAGTATGGACAGTAGCAATCAGCCCCAGCATTTT. Supplemented by reference TRBV19 and TRBJ1-5, the full variable domain reads DGGITQSPKYLFRKEGQNVTLSCEQNLNHDAMYWYRQDPGQGLRLIYYSQIVNDFQKGDIAEGYSVSREKKESFPLTVTSAQKNPTAFYLCASSMDSSNQPQHFGDGTRLSIL.

This clone showed up just once. The V call is TRBV2, the J call TRBJ2-7; a possible D gene is TRBD1 (6 bases). This CDR3 contains 13 residues. Trimming removed 10 bases from V and 2 bases from J, with 15 bases in between. Germline CDR1 and CDR2: SNHLY and FYNNEI. The CDR3 here is CAIQGGHTYEQYF. The CDR3 DNA is TGTGCCATACAAGGGGGACATACCTACGAGCAGTACTTC.

V and J are TRBV29-1 and TRBJ1-4, with D tentatively TRBD1 (5 bases). Trimming removed 1 base at V and 8 bases at J, with 17 bases between. This CDR3 comprises 15 residues. CDR1 and CDR2 (germline): SQVTM, ANQGSEA. This chain's CDR3 is CSVEVGPGTGEKLFF. The CDR3 region has the DNA TGCAGCGTTGAAGTGGGCCCCGGGACCGGGGAAAAACTGTTTTTT.

Turning to this clone: Mismatch with germline at one junction end may stem from a read error. The chain employs TRBV7-7 and TRBJ2-1; D is unclear. From germline, CDR1 is SSHAT and CDR2 FNYEAQ (reference sequence). The CDR3 covers 15 residues. CDR3 sequence (DNA): TGTGCTAGCAGCTCCAAGGATAGCTCCTACAATGAGCAGTTCTTC. Translating it yields CASSSKDSSYNEQFF.

The chain combines TRBV15 with TRBJ2-3, with 9 bases fitting TRBD2. The CDR3 totals 18 residues. Trimming took 0 bases from V and 4 from J; bases not matched to a gene: 11. Germline V CDR1 and CDR2: LNHNV, YYDKDF (reference sequence). This chain's CDR3 is CATSRDLPSGVKADTQYF. DNA of the CDR3: TGTGCCACCAGCAGAGATCTTCCTAGCGGGGTTAAGGCAGATACGCAGTATTTT.

In regard to this clone: The sample has other DNA sequences that encode this CDR3 too. The rearrangement joins TRBV27 to TRBJ2-3, with 7 bases aligning to TRBD1. With 5 bases clipped from V and 2 bases from J, the junction kept 7 bases outside the gene matches. CDR3 length equals 15 residues. The germline gives CDR1 MNHEY, CDR2 SMNVEV (reference sequence). The DNA of the CDR3 is TGTGCCAGCAGTCCAAGGGACAGAGCCACAGATACGCAGTATTTT. As protein: CASSPRDRATDTQYF.

The chain carries TRBV15 and TRBJ1-5; D possibly corresponds to TRBD1 (5 bases). The CDR3 runs 17 residues. The V end was cut by 2 bases, the J end by 2 bases, with 16 bases between. The germline gives CDR1 LNHNV, CDR2 YYDKDF (reference sequence). For the CDR3, the DNA is TGTGCCACCAGCAGAATCCGGAGGGACCTGGGCAATCAGCCCCAGCATTTT. Its protein product is CATSRIRRDLGNQPQHF.